The 6 T cell receptor beta chains given below trace back to one sample, sequenced in a study of T cell responses to AZD1222 COVID-19 vaccine. TCRdb's table, derived via immunoSEQ multiplex PCR, lists solely in-frame clones and lacks some. This table holds some 90,000 clones, 70% to 90% found once. The sequences come from peripheral blood, collected on day 0 of AZD1222 vaccination. All receptors derive from an adult in good health.

This clone was recorded only once. At one end, the junction sequence differs from germline, possibly due to a read error. The chain uses TRBV5-6 and TRBJ1-2, with D hard to call. The CDR3 runs to 11 residues. The germline V gene has CDR1 SGHDT and CDR2 YYEEEE. The CDR3 region is CASSLSAALAF. CDR3 nucleotide sequence: TGTGCCAGCAGCTTGTCGGCAGCCTTAGCCTTC.

The chain uses TRBV9 and TRBJ2-3; 7 bases line up with TRBD2. The J segment lost 4 bases and the V segment lost 5 bases, leaving 19 bases of the junction unmatched. CDR1 is SGDLS, CDR2 YYNGEE, per germline. The CDR3 is 18 residues long. The CDR3 protein is CASSAPREGGSASDTQYF. CDR3 DNA: TGTGCCAGCAGTGCCCCTCGAGAGGGCGGGAGTGCATCAGATACGCAGTATTTT.

V gene TRBV9 combines with J gene TRBJ2-1; 8 bases match TRBD2. V trimming: 4 bases; J trimming: 5 bases; junction bases outside the gene matches: 11. Per germline, CDR1 SGDLS and CDR2 YYNGEE. This CDR3 is built from 16 residues. This chain's CDR3 is CASSPRASGLHNEQFF. In DNA form, the CDR3 reads TGTGCCAGCAGCCCCAGGGCTAGCGGGTTGCACAATGAGCAGTTCTTC.

The chain carries TRBV2 and TRBJ2-1; 13 bases agree with TRBD2. The junction had 10 bases not matched to a gene; V was cut back by 5 bases and J by 0 bases. This CDR3 comprises 19 residues. The germline CDR1 and CDR2 sequences are SNHLY and FYNNEI. Here the CDR3 DNA reads TGTGCCAGCAGTTCTCCGGGACTAGCGGGGCTGAGCTCCTACAATGAGCAGTTCTTC. Protein product: CASSSPGLAGLSSYNEQFF.

The sample holds one count of this clone. The rearrangement links TRBV5-1 to TRBJ2-1; D uncertain. Germline V lookup: CDR1 SGHRS, CDR2 YFSETQ. The CDR3 contains 14 residues. V was clipped by 0 bases and J by 5 bases, with 9 bases between them. CDR3 sequence (DNA): TGCGCCAGCAGCTTGGATGGGATCGACAATGAGCAGTTCTTC. This codes for CASSLDGIDNEQFF. Filled out from reference TRBV5-1 and TRBJ2-1, the complete variable domain reads KAGVTQTPRYLIKTRGQQVTLSCSPISGHRSVSWYQQTPGQGLQFLFEYFSETQRNKGNFPGRFSGRQFSNSRSEMNVSTLELGDSALYLCASSLDGIDNEQFFGPGTRLTVL.

The V and J genes are TRBV7-8 and TRBJ1-2; D might be TRBD1 (5 bases). With 10 bases removed from V and 3 bases from J, the gap between germline ends came to 15 bases. This CDR3 is built from 13 residues. Germline values: CDR1 SGHVS, CDR2 FQNEAQ. CDR3 bases: TGTGCCACCGCGCCAGGGAGGGACTATGGCTACACCTTC. The encoded protein is CATAPGRDYGYTF. The variable domain in full, completed from reference TRBV7-8 and TRBJ1-2, reads GAGVSQSPRYKVAKRGQDVALRCDPISGHVSLFWYQQALGQGPEFLTYFQNEAQLDKSGLPSDRFFAERPEGSVSTLKIQRTQQEDSAVYLCATAPGRDYGYTFGSGTRLTVV.